The rows below give T cell receptor beta chains drawn from one sample of a study of cytomegalovirus exposure and HLA in healthy donors. Repertoires were generated with immunoSEQ multiplex PCR, while TCRdb's copy carries only in-frame clones and drops some. The specimen's table records fewer than 30,000 clones. Sample: PBMCs. The receptor set was obtained from a man aged 25 to 40 in good health and CMV-seronegative. Each CDR3 is given with its conserved first and last residue. Fields, in order: J gene, V gene, D gene, CDR3 DNA, CDR3 protein. D genes are given only for firm matches.

j_gene: TRBJ1-4
v_gene: TRBV18
d_gene: -
CDR3nt: TGTGCCAGCTCACCACAGGGCGGGGAAAAACTGTTTTTT
CDR3aa: CASSPQGGEKLFF

j_gene: TRBJ2-3
v_gene: TRBV27
d_gene: -
CDR3nt: TGTGCCAGCAGTTACCCCCCCGGGGGCACAGATACGCAGTATTTT
CDR3aa: CASSYPPGGTDTQYF

j_gene: TRBJ2-7
v_gene: TRBV11-2
d_gene: TRBD2
CDR3nt: TGTGCCAGCAGCTCACTAGCGGGGCTTTCCTACGAGCAGTACTTC
CDR3aa: CASSSLAGLSYEQYF

j_gene: TRBJ2-2
v_gene: TRBV14
d_gene: -
CDR3nt: TGTGCCAGCAGCCAGAGGATAGGCAGGGTCACCACCGGGGAGCTGTTTTTT
CDR3aa: CASSQRIGRVTTGELFF

j_gene: TRBJ2-5
v_gene: TRBV7-9
d_gene: TRBD1
CDR3nt: TGTGCCAGCCGGGACAGGGAGGAGACCCAGTACTTC
CDR3aa: CASRDREETQYF

j_gene: TRBJ2-3
v_gene: TRBV15
d_gene: TRBD1
CDR3nt: TGTGCCACCAGCGGGGACAGGGAAGGAACGCAGTATTTT
CDR3aa: CATSGDREGTQYF

j_gene: TRBJ2-1
v_gene: TRBV4-3
d_gene: TRBD2
CDR3nt: TGCGCCAGCAGCCGATTAAGCGGGGGGATTGTCAATGAGCAGTTCTTC
CDR3aa: CASSRLSGGIVNEQFF

j_gene: TRBJ2-5
v_gene: TRBV5-1
d_gene: -
CDR3nt: TGCGCCAGTTCTGGACAGAGCCAAGAGACCCAGTACTTC
CDR3aa: CASSGQSQETQYF

j_gene: TRBJ1-1
v_gene: TRBV11-2
d_gene: -
CDR3nt: TGTGCCAGCAGCGGCGACAGGAACACTGAAGCTTTCTTT
CDR3aa: CASSGDRNTEAFF

j_gene: TRBJ2-3
v_gene: TRBV11-3
d_gene: TRBD2
CDR3nt: TGTGCCAGCAGCACGGGACTAGCGGGTCCCCAACGCACAGATACGCAGTATTTT
CDR3aa: CASSTGLAGPQRTDTQYF

j_gene: TRBJ1-6
v_gene: TRBV11-3
d_gene: TRBD1
CDR3nt: TGTGCCAGCAGCTTGAGACAGGGAAATTCACCCCTCCACTTT
CDR3aa: CASSLRQGNSPLHF

j_gene: TRBJ2-7
v_gene: TRBV5-4
d_gene: TRBD1
CDR3nt: TGTGCCAGCAGCGCCCGGGACAGGGGAGGGTACGAGCAGTACTTC
CDR3aa: CASSARDRGGYEQYF

j_gene: TRBJ1-5
v_gene: TRBV6-5
d_gene: -
CDR3nt: TGTGCCAGCAGCCAACAGGGTAATCAGCCCCAGCATTTT
CDR3aa: CASSQQGNQPQHF

j_gene: TRBJ2-3
v_gene: TRBV7-7
d_gene: TRBD2
CDR3nt: TGTGCTAGCAGCTTAGGTCGGGGGGACCCCGCCGGCACAGATACGCAGTATTTT
CDR3aa: CASSLGRGDPAGTDTQYF

j_gene: TRBJ2-7
v_gene: TRBV27
d_gene: -
CDR3nt: TGTGCCAGCAGTTTCGGGATGAGCTCCTACGAGCAGTACTTC
CDR3aa: CASSFGMSSYEQYF

j_gene: TRBJ2-2
v_gene: TRBV15
d_gene: TRBD2
CDR3nt: TGTGCCACCAGCCGTTGGACTAGCGGGGCCGGGGAGCTGTTTTTT
CDR3aa: CATSRWTSGAGELFF

j_gene: TRBJ2-4
v_gene: TRBV7-2
d_gene: -
CDR3nt: TGTGCCAGCAGCTTAGGCCCCGGGTCGGCGGCCAAAAACATTCAGTACTTC
CDR3aa: CASSLGPGSAAKNIQYF

j_gene: TRBJ2-1
v_gene: TRBV6-5
d_gene: TRBD2
CDR3nt: TGTGCCAGCAGTTACGGGACTAGCGGGGGAAGTAATGAGCAGTTCTTC
CDR3aa: CASSYGTSGGSNEQFF

j_gene: TRBJ1-5
v_gene: TRBV6-1
d_gene: -
CDR3nt: TGTGCCAGCGAGGACAGCCGAAATCAGCCCCAGCATTTT
CDR3aa: CASEDSRNQPQHF

j_gene: TRBJ2-1
v_gene: TRBV28
d_gene: -
CDR3nt: TGTGCCAGCAGTTCCGACGTAGAAGGGGGGGCGTGGGGCGAGCAGTTCTTC
CDR3aa: CASSSDVEGGAWGEQFF

j_gene: TRBJ2-7
v_gene: TRBV14
d_gene: -
CDR3nt: TGTGCCAGCAGCCAAGATCTGGGCACAGTCTACGAGCAGTACTTC
CDR3aa: CASSQDLGTVYEQYF

j_gene: TRBJ2-1
v_gene: TRBV2
d_gene: -
CDR3nt: TGTGCCAGCATACCTGGGGCCACGGCAGGGGCCAATGAGCAGTTCTTC
CDR3aa: CASIPGATAGANEQFF

j_gene: TRBJ1-2
v_gene: TRBV25-1
d_gene: -
CDR3nt: TGTGCCAGCAGCAGGCTCGGGTCATCGGGGAACTATGGCTACACCTTC
CDR3aa: CASSRLGSSGNYGYTF

j_gene: TRBJ1-1
v_gene: TRBV7-3
d_gene: TRBD1
CDR3nt: TGTGCCAGCAGCCAGACAGGGGGAGGAACTGAAGCTTTCTTT
CDR3aa: CASSQTGGGTEAFF

j_gene: TRBJ2-7
v_gene: TRBV5-1
d_gene: TRBD2
CDR3nt: TGCGCCAGCAGCCCGGGACTAGTCAAATACGAGCAGTACTTC
CDR3aa: CASSPGLVKYEQYF

j_gene: TRBJ1-2
v_gene: TRBV12-5
d_gene: -
CDR3nt: TGTGCTAGTGGTTTGGTACCAGAAGATTATGGCTACACCTTC
CDR3aa: CASGLVPEDYGYTF

j_gene: TRBJ1-5
v_gene: TRBV28
d_gene: -
CDR3nt: TGTGCCAGCAAGGGGGGGATCAGCAATCAGCCCCAGCATTTT
CDR3aa: CASKGGISNQPQHF

j_gene: TRBJ1-2
v_gene: TRBV7-2
d_gene: -
CDR3nt: TGTGCCAGCAGCTCACTAAGGAGGTTGGACTATGGCTACACCTTC
CDR3aa: CASSSLRRLDYGYTF

j_gene: TRBJ2-1
v_gene: TRBV28
d_gene: TRBD2
CDR3nt: TGTGCCAGCAGCCTAACTAGCGGGAGGGGAAATGAGCAGTTCTTC
CDR3aa: CASSLTSGRGNEQFF

j_gene: TRBJ1-3
v_gene: TRBV30
d_gene: -
CDR3nt: TGTGCCTGGAGTGCCCTCGTTGGAAACACCATATATTTT
CDR3aa: CAWSALVGNTIYF

j_gene: TRBJ1-1
v_gene: TRBV9
d_gene: -
CDR3nt: TGTGCCAGCAGCGTATTTCCGGAGGACACTGAAGCTTTCTTT
CDR3aa: CASSVFPEDTEAFF

j_gene: TRBJ1-2
v_gene: TRBV29-1
d_gene: TRBD1
CDR3nt: TGCAGCGGCTGGACAGGGGAGGGGGGCTACACCTTC
CDR3aa: CSGWTGEGGYTF

j_gene: TRBJ1-1
v_gene: TRBV25-1
d_gene: -
CDR3nt: TGTGCCAGCAGTGAAGAACAGGGCTACACTGAAGCTTTCTTT
CDR3aa: CASSEEQGYTEAFF

j_gene: TRBJ2-3
v_gene: TRBV7-7
d_gene: TRBD2
CDR3nt: TGTGCTAGCAGCTTGGGTGCCGGCGGGGGGGATACGCAGTATTTT
CDR3aa: CASSLGAGGGDTQYF

j_gene: TRBJ1-4
v_gene: TRBV5-6
d_gene: -
CDR3nt: TGTGCCAGCAGCCCGTCGGGCCTCGGGGAGGCAAATGAAAAACTGTTTTTT
CDR3aa: CASSPSGLGEANEKLFF

j_gene: TRBJ1-1
v_gene: TRBV2
d_gene: -
CDR3nt: TGTGCCAGCAGGTTGGGGCGAAACACTGAAGCTTTCTTT
CDR3aa: CASRLGRNTEAFF

j_gene: TRBJ2-7
v_gene: TRBV7-6
d_gene: TRBD1
CDR3nt: TGTGCCAGCGCTTCCTCGACAGGGATCTACGAGCAGTACTTC
CDR3aa: CASASSTGIYEQYF

j_gene: TRBJ1-2
v_gene: TRBV9
d_gene: TRBD1
CDR3nt: TGTGCCAGCAGCGTAGGGGCCTCCGGGACAGGGAGGAACTATGGCTACACCTTC
CDR3aa: CASSVGASGTGRNYGYTF

j_gene: TRBJ2-7
v_gene: TRBV4-1
d_gene: -
CDR3nt: TGCGCCAGCAGCCAAGTTGTGGTCCTCAGCTCCTACGAGCAGTACTTC
CDR3aa: CASSQVVVLSSYEQYF